The following is a T cell receptor (beta chain) sequence with its context. The antigen remains unidentified. This sample was taken from a study of neoadjuvant nivolumab and ipilimumab in lung cancer. Broader study findings: Only two of four nivolumab-treated tumors gained richness and clonality by surgery.

Germline CDR1 reads SGHVS; CDR2 reads FQNEAQ. The CDR3 consists of 15 residues. The J segment lost 3 bases and the V segment lost 5 bases, leaving 7 bases of the junction unmatched. Using immunoSEQ multiplex PCR, the repertoire was profiled, and TCRdb retains in-frame clones only, with some absent. The sample lists around 4,700 clones; 70% to 80% were seen once. V is TRBV7-8 and J is TRBJ1-1; TRBD1 agrees at 9 bases. The receptor was derived from an adult with non-small cell lung cancer. The sample here was adjacent normal lung tissue, taken after neoadjuvant nivolumab, alone or with ipilimumab, at or shortly before surgery. The CDR3 reads CASSKHGQGYTEAFF. The CDR3 DNA reads as TGTGCCAGCAGCAAACACGGACAGGGGTACACTGAAGCTTTCTTT.